This T cell receptor (beta chain) was obtained from a study of a mutant IDH1 vaccine in newly diagnosed glioma. The wider study: Patients got radiotherapy, temozolomide, or both beforehand, and most got both.

Clones were read by immunoSEQ multiplex PCR, and TCRdb kept only the in-frame ones, dropping some. Of about 68,000 clones listed, 84% are singletons. Time point meaning: week 35, safety follow-up. In every dose of vaccine, 300 ug of mutant IDH1 20-mer peptide was given alongside topical imiquimod. About this clone itself: Its antigen is as yet unknown.

This clonotype was obtained from a man between 18 and 35 years old with glioma. The sample was PBMCs, taken from a glioma patient whose treatment included an IDH1 peptide vaccine.

CDR3: CASSQVLAGFYEQYF. The CDR3 DNA is TGCGCCAGCAGCCAAGTCCTAGCGGGATTCTACGAGCAGTACTTC. V is TRBV4-3 and J is TRBJ2-7, with TRBD2 identical over 9 bases. The CDR3 is 15 amino acids. V trimming: 1 base; J trimming: 3 bases; junction bases outside the gene matches: 4. The germline V gene encodes CDR1 LGHNA and CDR2 YSLEER.